A single sample is the source of the 30 T cell receptor beta chains below, sequenced in a study of blood T cell repertoires in COVID-19. Profiling relied on immunoSEQ multiplex PCR, and the TCRdb table lists in-frame clones only, not all of them. The data contain approximately 490,000 clones, about 85% of them singletons. Material for sequencing was PBMCs or T cells enriched from blood (not recorded which). These receptors were taken from a woman under 30 who had recovered from COVID-19.

The chain joins TRBV30 to TRBJ2-7; tentatively, D is TRBD2 (5 bases). Trimming took 5 bases from V and 3 from J, leaving 11 bases between them. The CDR3 loop spans 12 amino acids. CDR1 and CDR2 (germline): GTSNPN, SVGIG (reference sequence). CDR3 bases: TGTGCCTGGTTCGGGGAAAACTACGAGCAGTACTTC. Translating it yields CAWFGENYEQYF.

The chain employs TRBV7-6 and TRBJ1-2; unclear D gene. There are 17 residues in the CDR3. The germline gives CDR1 SGHVS, CDR2 FNYEAQ. V gave up 3 bases and J gave up 0 bases, with 17 bases separating them. The CDR3 nucleotides read TGTGCCAGCAGCTTGGAAAACTCGGAGGCTGCTAACTATGGCTACACCTTC. Translating it yields CASSLENSEAANYGYTF.

The J gene is TRBJ1-4, the V gene TRBV4-1, with 7 nucleotides matching TRBD1. The CDR3 totals 15 residues. Trimming at V came to 0 bases and at J to 9 bases, leaving 7 bases not matched to a gene. Germline V gives CDR1 MGHRA, CDR2 YSYEKL. The CDR3 coding sequence is TGCGCCAGCAGCCAAGATGTTACAGGGGTAAAAAAACTGTTTTTT. This translates into CASSQDVTGVKKLFF.

The CDR3 spells CASSPTGGIYEQYF. CDR3 bases: TGTGCCAGCAGCCCTACAGGGGGCATCTACGAGCAGTACTTC. The V call is TRBV11-1, the J call TRBJ2-7; 9 nucleotides agree with TRBD1. V gave up 5 bases and J gave up 3 bases; unmatched junction bases: 5. The CDR3 has 14 residues. Germline CDR1 SGHAT, CDR2 FQDESV (reference sequence). Based on the CDR3 plus reference TRBV11-1 and TRBJ2-7, the full variable domain is EAEVAQSPRYKITEKSQAVAFWCDPISGHATLYWYRQILGQGPELLVQFQDESVVDDSQLPKDRFSAERLKGVDSTLKIQPAELGDSAMYLCASSPTGGIYEQYFGPGTRLTVT.

J is TRBJ2-5 and V is TRBV15; TRBD2 aligns across 14 bases. Germline assignment: CDR1 LNHNV and CDR2 YYDKDF (reference sequence). The CDR3 totals 16 residues. After removal of 7 bases from V and 7 bases from J, the junction contained 11 bases not matched to a gene. The CDR3 nucleotides are TGTGCCACCATGGGGGGGACTAGCGGGGGAATGGCGACCCAGTACTTC. Protein: CATMGGTSGGMATQYF.

This clone has only one observation. The chain carries TRBV11-2 and TRBJ2-7; TRBD1 aligns across 7 bases. The trim removed 6 bases at V and 5 bases at J, leaving 22 bases unmatched. There are 18 residues in the CDR3. Looked up from germline, CDR1 is SGHAT and CDR2 is FQNNGV. The CDR3 reads CASRLAHRGWGRMDEQYF. DNA for the CDR3: TGTGCCAGCAGGCTGGCCCACAGGGGTTGGGGCAGGATGGACGAGCAGTACTTC.

The CDR3 reads CASSPPGSSRENTEAFF. CDR3 nucleotides: TGTGCCAGCTCACCACCAGGAAGCTCACGGGAAAACACTGAAGCTTTCTTT. The rearrangement joins TRBV18 to TRBJ1-1; D unresolved. The germline gives CDR1 KGHSH, CDR2 LQKENI. This CDR3 is 17 amino acids long. V lost 0 bases and J lost 2, with 16 bases in between.

The gene calls are TRBV13 and TRBJ1-3; no firm D call. There are 16 residues in the CDR3. From germline, CDR1 is PRHDT and CDR2 FYEKMQ (reference sequence). V was clipped by 2 bases and J by 4 bases, with 15 bases between them. The CDR3 loop reads CASSLRVAGVGNTIYF. The CDR3 coding sequence is TGTGCCAGCAGCTTAAGGGTAGCGGGAGTCGGAAACACCATATATTTT.

The chain joins TRBV19 to TRBJ2-4, with TRBD2 as a possible D gene (7 bases). Per the germline V gene, CDR1 is LNHDA and CDR2 is SQIVND (reference sequence). The CDR3 spans 17 residues. V was clipped by 3 bases and J by 2 bases, with 17 bases between them. CDR3 nucleotide sequence: TGTGCCAGTAGTATTTCCGCGGGGGCCGACCCCAAAAACATTCAGTACTTC. Amino acids: CASSISAGADPKNIQYF.

The V and J genes are TRBV27 and TRBJ1-2, with TRBD1 matching over 7 bases. CDR1 MNHEY and CDR2 SMNVEV come from the germline V gene (reference sequence). Trimming removed 4 bases from V and 5 bases from J; junction bases left unmatched: 4. This CDR3 contains 13 residues. CDR3 amino acids: CASSSTGRYGYTF. The CDR3 DNA reads as TGTGCCAGCAGTTCGACAGGGCGGTATGGCTACACCTTC.

This clone was recorded once. V usage is TRBV30 and J usage is TRBJ2-7; D may be TRBD1 (5 bases). CDR1 and CDR2 from the germline V gene are GTSNPN and SVGIG (reference sequence). This CDR3 is built from 15 residues. Trimming left V 3 bases short and J 5 bases short, with 20 bases between. The CDR3 DNA is TGTGCCTGGAGCCCCCCCCGGGCAGGGTGGAACGAGCAGTACTTC. Its protein product is CAWSPPRAGWNEQYF.

The chain couples TRBV19 to TRBJ1-6, with a possible D match to TRBD1 (6 bases). The V end was cut by 6 bases, the J end by 7 bases, with 13 bases between. Germline loops: CDR1 LNHDA, CDR2 SQIVND (reference sequence). CDR3 length: 14 amino acids. In DNA form, the CDR3 reads TGTGCCAGTAGCCCAGACAGGTGGAATTCACCCCTCCACTTT. Protein product: CASSPDRWNSPLHF.

Here the CDR3 reads CASSFQGAGPNYGYTF. The CDR3 DNA follows: TGTGCCAGCAGTTTTCAAGGGGCAGGGCCTAACTATGGCTACACCTTC. J is TRBJ1-2 and V is TRBV27; a possible D gene is TRBD1 (5 bases). The CDR3 spans 16 residues. With 3 bases removed from V and 0 bases from J, the gap between germline ends came to 14 bases. Per germline, CDR1 MNHEY and CDR2 SMNVEV (reference sequence).

The count of this clone is one. V and J are TRBV5-4 and TRBJ2-7; possible D gene TRBD1, 6 bases. Between the trimmed V and J ends, which lost 4 bases and 5 bases, there was a span of 19 bases. The germline gives CDR1 SGHNT, CDR2 YYREEE (reference sequence). CDR3 length equals 15 residues. CDR3 DNA sequence: TGTGCCAGCAGCCGTGATACAGGGTTTTCAGACGAGCAGTACTTC. This translates into CASSRDTGFSDEQYF.

The rearrangement uses TRBV15 and TRBJ1-2; D is uncertain. Germline CDR1 LNHNV, CDR2 YYDKDF (reference sequence). This CDR3 region has 14 residues. Trimming stripped 1 base from V and 1 base from J, with 7 bases between. The chain's CDR3 is CATSRGGFNYGYTF. CDR3 coding DNA: TGTGCCACCAGCAGAGGAGGGTTTAACTATGGCTACACCTTC.

J is TRBJ2-3 and V is TRBV4-1, with a weak D call TRBD2 (5 bases). Germline V gene data show CDR1 as MGHRA and CDR2 as YSYEKL. V lost 3 bases and J 2 bases, leaving 15 bases between the germline ends. This CDR3 has 16 amino acids. CDR3 sequence (DNA): TGCGCCAGCAGCCAGGCTCACCTAGCCCCCACAGATACGCAGTATTTT. It encodes CASSQAHLAPTDTQYF.

This clone has a single count. The chain couples TRBV6-5 to TRBJ1-2; TRBD1 aligns across 7 bases. Germline V lookup: CDR1 MNHEY, CDR2 SVGAGI. CDR3 size: 15 residues. V dropped 5 bases and J dropped 0; count of bases not matched to a gene: 6. CDR3 residues: CASSPRDSSNYGYTF. For the CDR3, the DNA is TGTGCCAGCAGTCCGCGGGACAGCTCTAACTATGGCTACACCTTC.

For this clone: This sample includes further DNA sequences coding for the same CDR3. The rearrangement links TRBV27 to TRBJ1-6; D might be TRBD1 (5 bases). The CDR3 is 14 amino acids. Germline CDR1 MNHEY, CDR2 SMNVEV (reference sequence). Trimming took off 2 bases at V and 9 bases at J, with 11 bases between the two ends. DNA of the CDR3: TGTGCCAGCAGTTTAGGGCAGGGAGGTTCACCCCTCCACTTT. Amino acids: CASSLGQGGSPLHF.

This clone was seen a handful of times. This rearrangement joins TRBV4-1 to TRBJ2-5; 8 positions match TRBD1. Germline values: CDR1 MGHRA, CDR2 YSYEKL. This CDR3 is 15 amino acids long. Trimming took 3 bases from V and 7 from J; bases not matched to a gene: 10. The CDR3 is CASSHPGGLTGTQYF. CDR3 nucleotides: TGCGCCAGCAGCCACCCAGGGGGCCTTACGGGGACCCAGTACTTC.

This clone was observed once. The gene calls are TRBV5-1 and TRBJ2-1; tentatively, D is TRBD2 (6 bases). Trimming removed 5 bases at V and 0 bases at J, with 6 bases between. Germline CDR1 SGHRS, CDR2 YFSETQ. The CDR3 has 13 amino acids. The CDR3 protein is CASRGGSYNEQFF. CDR3 DNA sequence: TGCGCCAGCAGGGGGGGCTCCTACAATGAGCAGTTCTTC.

The J gene is TRBJ1-2, the V gene TRBV5-6, with a weak D call TRBD1 (6 bases). The CDR3 consists of 14 residues. Trimming left V 2 bases short and J 5 bases short, with 13 bases between. Per germline, CDR1 SGHDT and CDR2 YYEEEE. CDR3 residues: CASSFSTGAYGYTF. The CDR3 coding sequence is TGTGCCAGCAGCTTCTCGACAGGAGCATATGGCTACACCTTC.

The gene calls are TRBV5-1 and TRBJ1-2, with TRBD1 matching over 9 bases. Germline loops: CDR1 SGHRS, CDR2 YFSETQ. The CDR3 extends over 18 amino acids. The V gene end was trimmed by 4 bases and the J gene end by 2 bases; junction bases not matched to a gene: 15. CDR3 sequence: CASSLTGGLEGWNYGYTF. The CDR3 DNA is TGCGCCAGCAGCCTCACAGGGGGCCTTGAGGGGTGGAACTATGGCTACACCTTC.

With respect to this clone: This specimen includes other DNA sequences encoding the same CDR3. This chain links TRBV11-2 with TRBJ2-3; D is ambiguous. This CDR3 contains 14 residues. Germline V CDR1 and CDR2: SGHAT, FQNNGV. V gave up 2 bases and J gave up 2 bases, with 8 bases separating them. CDR3 DNA: TGTGCCAGCAGCTTATCGCTATCCACAGATACGCAGTATTTT. Its protein product is CASSLSLSTDTQYF.

The chain uses TRBV5-1 and TRBJ1-1, with TRBD1 identical over 7 bases. Germline CDR1 SGHRS, CDR2 YFSETQ. V was pared by 4 bases and J by 10 bases, with 16 bases of the junction left unmatched. There are 15 residues in the CDR3. The chain's CDR3 is CASSPSTGSDDPAFF. CDR3 DNA sequence: TGCGCCAGCAGCCCCTCGACAGGGAGTGACGATCCAGCTTTCTTT.

The chain has TRBV6-9 and TRBJ2-2, with D maybe TRBD2 (6 bases). CDR1 is MNHGY and CDR2 is SVAAGI in the germline V gene. V lost 2 bases and J lost 6, with 16 bases in between. The CDR3 has 16 residues. The CDR3 here is CASSYEGLATAGELFF. DNA of the CDR3: TGTGCCAGCAGTTATGAGGGACTGGCGACCGCCGGGGAGCTGTTTTTT.

V usage is TRBV24-1 and J usage is TRBJ1-6; D is possibly TRBD1 (6 bases). CDR1 KGHDR and CDR2 SFDVKD come from the germline V gene. CDR3 size: 16 residues. Trimming took off 12 bases at V and 2 bases at J, with 19 bases between the two ends. CDR3 loop: CAPRSRGKTYNSPLHF. Written as DNA, the CDR3 is TGTGCCCCCCGCTCGAGGGGGAAGACCTATAATTCACCCCTCCACTTT.

The chain links TRBV6-1 to TRBJ1-2; D not certain. The CDR3 spans 17 residues. The germline gives CDR1 MNHNS, CDR2 SASEGT. Between the trimmed V and J ends, which lost 4 bases and 4 bases, there was a span of 22 bases. In nucleotides, the CDR3 is TGTGCCAGCAGTGTAAGCAGGTGGCAAGGCAACTTCTATGGCTACACCTTC. The encoded protein is CASSVSRWQGNFYGYTF.

The V gene is TRBV4-2, the J gene TRBJ2-4, with 9 bases that match TRBD2. Germline lookup yields CDR1 LGHNA and CDR2 YNFKEQ. V lost 0 bases and J lost 8; bases outside the gene matches: 11. The CDR3 has 17 amino acids. The CDR3 region has the DNA TGTGCCAGCAGCCAAGATGGGTCGCGGGGGGGCGAAGACATTCAGTACTTC. As protein: CASSQDGSRGGEDIQYF.

A single count supports this clone. J is TRBJ1-2 and V is TRBV19, with TRBD1 identical over 10 bases. The CDR3 totals 15 residues. Trimming took 9 bases from V and 4 from J; bases not matched to a gene: 11. Per germline, CDR1 LNHDA and CDR2 SQIVND (reference sequence). The CDR3 bases are TGTGCCAGCCGGGACAGGGGAACCCATATCTATGGCTACACCTTC. Translation: CASRDRGTHIYGYTF.

The chain couples TRBV3-1 (or the pseudogene TRBV3-2) to TRBJ2-1, with TRBD2 identical over 7 bases. Germline V CDR1 and CDR2: LGHDT, YNNKEL (reference sequence). Germline trimming cut 0 bases from V and 3 bases from J; bases unmatched to any gene: 5. The CDR3 sequence is 16 residues long. The CDR3 DNA reads TGTGCCAGCAGCCAAGATTCCGGCGGGGGCTACAATGAGCAGTTCTTC. Translated, it gives CASSQDSGGGYNEQFF.